One T cell receptor (beta chain) is described in this entry. Its antigen remains unknown. The length of the CDR3 is 14 residues. Trimming took 5 bases from V and 6 from J, leaving 17 bases between them. Germline CDR1 LGHNA, CDR2 YNFKEQ. The assay was immunoSEQ multiplex PCR, and TCRdb's table has in-frame clones only and misses some. The top ten clones hold around 5.1% of a sample with over 30,000 clones, 60% to 80% of them seen once. The data are from a study of radiotherapy plus CTLA-4 blockade in lung cancer. Study-level points and caveats: The study found tumor-derived TCR clones expanded in blood after radiotherapy plus ipilimumab.

This chain uses TRBV4-2 with TRBJ2-7, with D possibly TRBD1 on 5 matching bases. This TCR came from a human donor with non-small cell lung cancer whose response to radiotherapy plus ipilimumab could not be evaluated. The material was peripheral blood, obtained from a patient treated with radiotherapy plus ipilimumab. Here the CDR3 reads CASSLGRAGFEQYF. CDR3 in DNA: TGTGCCAGCAGCTTGGGCAGGGCAGGGTTCGAGCAGTACTTC.